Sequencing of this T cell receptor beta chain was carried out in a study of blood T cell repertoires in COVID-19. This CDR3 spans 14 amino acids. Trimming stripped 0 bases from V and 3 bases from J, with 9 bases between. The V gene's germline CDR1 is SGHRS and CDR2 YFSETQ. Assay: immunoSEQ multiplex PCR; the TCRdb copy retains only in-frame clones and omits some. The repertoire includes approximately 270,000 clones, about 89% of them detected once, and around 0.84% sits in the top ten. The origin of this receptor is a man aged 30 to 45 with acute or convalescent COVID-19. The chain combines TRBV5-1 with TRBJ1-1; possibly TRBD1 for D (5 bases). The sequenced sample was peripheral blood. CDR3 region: CASSLDRTDTEAFF. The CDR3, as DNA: TGCGCCAGCAGCTTGGACAGGACCGACACTGAAGCTTTCTTT.